Described below is a single T cell receptor (beta chain) sequence and its context. Its cognate antigen is unknown. The sample comes from a study of CD8+ T cells in alopecia areata. Study findings and constraints: A single nonresponder leaves the baseline CD8+ expansion link to response uncertain. Scalp clonality, along with expanded CD8+ clones among the top 100, was significantly decreased by tofacitinib.

The sample's treatment: oral pan-JAK inhibitor, 5-10 mg twice daily. Investigators isolated RNA and reverse transcribed it into cDNA to act as the sequencing template. Assay: immunoSEQ multiplex PCR; the TCRdb copy retains only in-frame clones and omits some. The sample lists fewer than 350,000 clones; 55% to 75% were seen once. The sequencing here drew on CD4+ T cells sorted from blood, taken at week 24, from a patient treated with tofacitinib. This TCR derives from a human donor with alopecia areata.

Here the CDR3 DNA reads TGTGCCTGGATGAATAGGGCAACTAATGAAAAACTGTTTTTT. This translates into CAWMNRATNEKLFF. The chain recombines TRBV30 with TRBJ1-4; no clear D gene. The CDR3 has 14 residues. Trimming removed 4 bases from V and 0 bases from J, with 9 bases in between. CDR1 and CDR2 (germline): GTSNPN, SVGIG (reference sequence).